This TCR beta chain was identified in a study of T cell responses to AZD1222 COVID-19 vaccine. Study context: It was second doses at about 4 or about 12 weeks that were pooled. Findings and caveats of the study: Unmutated variant regions reportedly attract nearly half of all spike-specific TCRs. Repertoires were obtained solely post-peak T cell response.

As regards this clone: Its antigen is unidentified.

Using immunoSEQ multiplex PCR, the repertoire was profiled, and TCRdb retains in-frame clones only, with some absent. The sample records roughly 130,000 clones, approximately 94% being singletons. The V and J ends lost 3 bases and 2 bases respectively, with 10 bases between them. CDR3 length: 14 amino acids. Germline V gene sequence: CDR1 SGDLS, CDR2 YYNGEE. This sequence was found in an adult in good health. The sample consisted of peripheral blood, taken on day 0 of AZD1222 vaccination. The J gene is TRBJ2-3, the V gene TRBV9; weak D call: TRBD2 (6 bases). The CDR3 DNA reads as TGTGCCAGCAGCGGTGGCGGGACCACAGATACGCAGTATTTT. It yields the protein CASSGGGTTDTQYF.